A single sample gave rise to the 29 T cell receptor beta chains below, sequenced in a study of Ad26.COV2.S vaccination and SARS-CoV-2 variants. This sample's treatment: approximately 18 received Ad26.COV2.S at low or high dose, single or two shots; five or six received placebo; per-sample allocation not given. Sampling occurred on day 63 after the first vaccine or placebo injection. Using immunoSEQ multiplex PCR, the repertoire was profiled, and TCRdb retains in-frame clones only, with some absent. The sample has around 340,000 clones, roughly 91% seen once. This specimen was peripheral blood, taken in a trial of Ad26.COV2.S vaccine versus placebo. Receptor source: a person between 18 and 65 years old who received the Ad26.COV2.S COVID-19 vaccine or a placebo.

This chain joins TRBV19 and TRBJ1-1; D is unresolved. The germline V and J ends were trimmed by 4 bases and 3 bases, with 9 bases remaining between them. Germline loops: CDR1 LNHDA, CDR2 SQIVND (reference sequence). There are 13 residues in the CDR3. Here the CDR3 reads CASSNQEYTEAFF. The CDR3 nucleotides read TGTGCCAGTAGTAATCAGGAGTACACTGAAGCTTTCTTT.

The genes are TRBV20-1 and TRBJ1-1, with D possibly being TRBD1 (6 bases). The CDR3 has 11 amino acids. The V end was cut by 5 bases, the J end by 11 bases, with 15 bases between. CDR1 and CDR2 (germline): DFQATT, SNEGSKA (reference sequence). The CDR3: CSAHRDLGAFF. CDR3 DNA: TGCAGTGCTCACAGGGACTTGGGGGCTTTCTTT.

The V call is TRBV14, the J call TRBJ2-7; 9 bases agree with TRBD1. Trimming removed 5 bases from V and 4 bases from J; junction bases left unmatched: 6. The CDR3 has 14 residues. Per germline, CDR1 SGHDN and CDR2 FVKESK. This chain's CDR3 is CASSLSTGGYEQYF. The CDR3 region has the DNA TGTGCCAGCAGCTTATCGACAGGGGGTTACGAGCAGTACTTC.

The V call is TRBV9, the J call TRBJ2-4; 12 bases fit TRBD2. Germline assignment: CDR1 SGDLS and CDR2 YYNGEE. Germline trimming cut 2 bases from V and 3 bases from J; bases unmatched to any gene: 9. There are 18 residues in the CDR3. CDR3: CASSVPLAGGRGKNIQYF. The CDR3 region has the DNA TGTGCCAGCAGCGTCCCACTAGCGGGGGGCCGTGGCAAAAACATTCAGTACTTC. The variable domain in full, with the rest retrieved from reference TRBV9 and TRBJ2-4, is DSGVTQTPKHLITATGQRVTLRCSPRSGDLSVYWYQQSLDQGLQFLIQYYNGEERAKGNILERFSAQQFPDLHSELNLSSLELGDSALYFCASSVPLAGGRGKNIQYFGAGTRLSVL.

This chain links TRBV6-5 with TRBJ2-7, with TRBD1 identical over 10 bases. CDR1 and CDR2 from the germline V gene are MNHEY and SVGAGI. The CDR3 is 16 amino acids. V was pared by 2 bases and J by 3 bases, with 7 bases of the junction left unmatched. The chain's CDR3 is CASSYTGQGRYYEQYF. CDR3 DNA sequence: TGTGCCAGCAGTTACACGGGACAGGGGAGATACTACGAGCAGTACTTC.

In this sample, this clone turned up once. V is TRBV13 and J is TRBJ1-5, with D possibly TRBD1 on 6 matching bases. Trimming took off 2 bases at V and 0 bases at J, with 14 bases between the two ends. CDR3 length: 17 residues. Germline assignment: CDR1 PRHDT and CDR2 FYEKMQ (reference sequence). The CDR3 DNA reads as TGTGCCAGCAGCTTACTACAGGGAGTCGGTAGCAATCAGCCCCAGCATTTT. This gives the protein CASSLLQGVGSNQPQHF. Combining the CDR3 with reference TRBV13 and TRBJ1-5 gives the whole variable domain AAGVIQSPRHLIKEKRETATLKCYPIPRHDTVYWYQQGPGQDPQFLISFYEKMQSDKGSIPDRFSAQQFSDYHSELNMSSLELGDSALYFCASSLLQGVGSNQPQHFGDGTRLSIL.

The V call is TRBV4-1, the J call TRBJ2-1; D call uncertain. The CDR3 spans 14 residues. Germline CDR1 and CDR2: MGHRA and YSYEKL. V lost 5 bases and J lost 0, with 8 bases in between. The DNA of the CDR3 is TGCGCCAGCAGCGGGGTGGGCTCCTACAATGAGCAGTTCTTC. This encodes CASSGVGSYNEQFF.

Worth noting for this clone: The identical CDR3 is also encoded by other nucleotide sequences in the sample. The rearrangement joins TRBV3-1 (or the pseudogene TRBV3-2) to TRBJ2-7; D not resolved. The germline V gene has CDR1 LGHDT and CDR2 YNNKEL (reference sequence). Trimming cost V 0 bases and J 2 bases, with 5 bases left between them. This CDR3 has 13 residues. CDR3 loop: CASSQDLTYEQYF. DNA of the CDR3: TGTGCCAGCAGCCAAGATTTAACCTACGAGCAGTACTTC.

V is TRBV6-2 or TRBV6-3 and J is TRBJ1-2; tentative D call: TRBD1 (5 bases). The CDR3 is made up of 15 amino acids. V lost 4 bases, J lost 1 base, and 13 bases lay in between. In germline, CDR1 is MNHEY, CDR2 SVGEGT. CDR3 loop: CASSSQGTGNYGYTF. CDR3 coding DNA: TGTGCCAGCAGTTCTCAGGGAACGGGTAACTATGGCTACACCTTC.

This clone has only one observation. V usage is TRBV2 and J usage is TRBJ2-2, with 10 bases identical to TRBD2. After removal of 7 bases from V and 3 bases from J, the junction contained 5 bases not matched to a gene. The V gene's germline CDR1 is SNHLY and CDR2 FYNNEI. The CDR3 contains 15 residues. The CDR3 spells CASTSGGADTGELFF. CDR3 DNA: TGTGCCAGCACAAGCGGGGGGGCTGACACCGGGGAGCTGTTTTTT.

The chain joins TRBV11-2 to TRBJ1-1; D possibly corresponds to TRBD1 (5 bases). The ends were cut back, 3 bases at V and 4 bases at J, with 12 bases in the middle. CDR3 length: 14 residues. Germline values: CDR1 SGHAT, CDR2 FQNNGV. CDR3 nucleotides: TGTGCCAGCAGCTTTGGGGTGGGGGGCACTGAAGCTTTCTTT. Translation: CASSFGVGGTEAFF.

The CDR3, as DNA: TGCGCCAGCAGCTTGGACAGGGCGAACACTGAAGCTTTCTTT. This gives the protein CASSLDRANTEAFF. V is TRBV5-1 and J is TRBJ1-1, with D perhaps matching TRBD1 (6 bases). Looked up from germline, CDR1 is SGHRS and CDR2 is YFSETQ. The CDR3 covers 14 residues. V was shortened by 0 bases and J by 1 base, with 7 bases between the two germline ends.

V is TRBV27 and J is TRBJ2-2, with 9 nucleotides matching TRBD2. From germline, CDR1 is MNHEY and CDR2 SMNVEV (reference sequence). The junction had 2 bases not matched to a gene; V was cut back by 2 bases and J by 4 bases. The CDR3 extends over 15 amino acids. CDR3: CASSLAGGPTGELFF. CDR3 sequence (DNA): TGTGCCAGCAGTTTAGCGGGAGGGCCCACCGGGGAGCTGTTTTTT.

V usage is TRBV9 and J usage is TRBJ1-3; D gene uncertain. V shed 0 bases and J shed 4 bases, with 11 bases lying between them. The CDR3 is made up of 15 amino acids. The germline V gene encodes CDR1 SGDLS and CDR2 YYNGEE. CDR3 DNA sequence: TGTGCCAGCAGCGTAGGTTCCCGGGCCGGAAACACCATATATTTT. Protein: CASSVGSRAGNTIYF.

This chain links TRBV3-1 (or the pseudogene TRBV3-2) with TRBJ1-6; 9 nucleotides align to TRBD1. The CDR3 has 15 residues. With V trimmed by 4 bases and J by 10 bases, 8 bases remained unmatched. CDR1 and CDR2 (germline): LGHDT, YNNKEL (reference sequence). CDR3 DNA sequence: TGTGCCAGCAGCCCGCGGGACAGGGTATCATCACCCCTCCACTTT. This codes for CASSPRDRVSSPLHF.

As DNA, the CDR3 is TGTGCCAGCAGCTCCGGGACAGGAGCGAACACCGGGGAGCTGTTTTTT. Translated, it gives CASSSGTGANTGELFF. The chain couples TRBV5-6 to TRBJ2-2; the match to TRBD1 covers 8 bases. Per germline, CDR1 SGHDT and CDR2 YYEEEE. J was trimmed by 0 bases and V by 3 bases; bases with no gene match: 4. The CDR3 totals 16 residues.

The CDR3 bases are TGTGCCAGCAGCCAAGAGTCATTGGCGGGGGCCAAATTCTACAATGAGCAGTTCTTC. Amino acids: CASSQESLAGAKFYNEQFF. The chain joins TRBV3-1 (or the pseudogene TRBV3-2) to TRBJ2-1; D is perhaps TRBD2 (7 bases). Trimming stripped 0 bases from V and 3 bases from J, with 21 bases between. Germline-derived CDR1 and CDR2 are LGHDT and YNNKEL (reference sequence). The CDR3 is made up of 19 amino acids.

This clone was counted between two and nine times. The sample contains more than one DNA sequence encoding this CDR3. The CDR3 protein is CASSIRDGNQPQHF. CDR3 bases: TGTGCCAGTAGTATAAGGGACGGGAATCAGCCCCAGCATTTT. The chain combines TRBV19 with TRBJ1-5, with a possible D match to TRBD1 (5 bases). Germline assignment: CDR1 LNHDA and CDR2 SQIVND (reference sequence). CDR3 length: 14 amino acids. V was cut by 2 bases and J by 4 bases, with 9 bases left in between.

Turning to this clone: Germline and junction disagree at one end, which may indicate a read error. Other DNA sequences of this sample code for an identical CDR3. The chain carries TRBV7-9 and TRBJ2-7; TRBD2 agrees at 9 bases. CDR1 SEHNR and CDR2 FQNEAQ come from the germline V gene (reference sequence). CDR3 length: 14 residues. DNA of the CDR3: TGTGCCAGCAGCCTAGCGGGGAGCTCCTACGAGCAGTACTTC. This codes for CASSLAGSSYEQYF. Looking up the rest from reference TRBV7-9 and TRBJ2-7 gives the full variable domain: DTGVSQNPRHKITKRGQNVTFRCDPISEHNRLYWYRQTLGQGPEFLTYFQNEAQLEKSRLLSDRFSAERPKGSFSTLEIQRTEQGDSAMYLCASSLAGSSYEQYFGPGTRLTVT.

The chain carries TRBV2 and TRBJ2-7, with 7 bases fitting TRBD1. V lost 5 bases to trimming and J lost 3 bases; unmatched junction nucleotides: 4. Germline loops: CDR1 SNHLY, CDR2 FYNNEI. The CDR3 has 13 amino acids. For the CDR3, the DNA is TGTGCCAGCAGTCTAACAGGGGACTACGAGCAGTACTTC. The encoded protein is CASSLTGDYEQYF.

The rearrangement links TRBV7-2 to TRBJ2-7; D tentatively fits TRBD1 or TRBD2 (5 bases each). This CDR3 comprises 13 residues. Germline V gene data show CDR1 as SGHTA and CDR2 as FQGNSA. The germline V and J ends were trimmed by 3 bases and 3 bases, with 9 bases remaining between them. The CDR3 coding sequence is TGTGCCAGCAGCTTGAGGGGTGACTACGAGCAGTACTTC. Its translation is CASSLRGDYEQYF.

This clone appeared a single time. V gene TRBV7-9 combines with J gene TRBJ2-6; tentatively, D is TRBD1 (6 bases). The germline gives CDR1 SEHNR, CDR2 FQNEAQ (reference sequence). Trimming took off 5 bases at V and 0 bases at J, with 20 bases between the two ends. This CDR3 is built from 19 residues. CDR3 region: CASSAGQLSIPSGANVLTF. The CDR3 DNA reads TGTGCCAGCAGCGCCGGACAGCTCTCAATACCCTCTGGGGCCAACGTCCTGACTTTC.

The chain uses TRBV3-1 (or the pseudogene TRBV3-2) and TRBJ2-7, with D perhaps matching TRBD1 (6 bases). The V end was cut by 1 base, the J end by 3 bases, with 10 bases between. The CDR3 length is 14 residues. CDR1 is LGHDT and CDR2 is YNNKEL in the germline V gene (reference sequence). In nucleotides, the CDR3 is TGTGCCAGCAGCCAAGTGCACAGGGACTACGAGCAGTACTTC. It yields the protein CASSQVHRDYEQYF.

For this clone: Other DNA sequences from this sample encode an identical CDR3 as well. The rearrangement uses TRBV27 and TRBJ2-7; TRBD1 matches 7 bases. The CDR3 sequence is 14 residues long. V lost 2 bases and J lost 1; bases outside the gene matches: 2. Germline CDR1 and CDR2: MNHEY and SMNVEV (reference sequence). In nucleotides, the CDR3 is TGTGCCAGCAGTTTAGGCAGGGGGTCCTACGAGCAGTACTTC. It specifies CASSLGRGSYEQYF.

CDR3 DNA sequence: TGTGCCAGCAGCTTAGCGGCGGATCCCACAGATACGCAGTATTTT. Translation gives CASSLAADPTDTQYF. The chain combines TRBV7-9 with TRBJ2-3; D remains unclear. Germline values: CDR1 SEHNR, CDR2 FQNEAQ (reference sequence). CDR3 length equals 15 residues. With 0 bases removed from V and 2 bases from J, the gap between germline ends came to 9 bases.

The chain joins TRBV29-1 to TRBJ2-1, with TRBD2 matching 9 bases. This CDR3 has 15 residues. Germline CDR1 is SQVTM and CDR2 is ANQGSEA. The trim removed 5 bases at V and 3 bases at J, leaving 8 bases unmatched. In DNA form, the CDR3 reads TGCAGCGTTCGGCGGGAGGGCCTAAGCTACAATGAGCAGTTCTTC. Translated, it gives CSVRREGLSYNEQFF.

V usage is TRBV6-2 or TRBV6-3 and J usage is TRBJ2-7; TRBD1 might be the D (5 bases). The CDR3 contains 14 residues. Trimming took off 3 bases at V and 2 bases at J, with 11 bases between the two ends. Germline-derived CDR1 and CDR2 are MNHEY and SVGEGT. The CDR3 region has the DNA TGTGCCAGCAGTTATTTCCAGGGCCCCTACGAGCAGTACTTC. As protein: CASSYFQGPYEQYF.

The chain combines TRBV28 with TRBJ2-5; D could derive from TRBD1 or TRBD2 (5 bases each). CDR1 MDHEN and CDR2 SYDVKM come from the germline V gene. The V gene lost 6 bases and the J gene lost 5 bases, with 19 bases spanning the gap. The CDR3 has 15 amino acids. CDR3 DNA: TGTGCCAGCAGACTGGGGGTGGGGGAGCGGGAGACCCAGTACTTC. Amino acid sequence: CASRLGVGERETQYF.

The V gene is TRBV5-1, the J gene TRBJ1-1, with 7 bases fitting TRBD1. The V segment lost 3 bases and the J segment 2 bases; nucleotides outside the gene matches: 4. The germline V gene has CDR1 SGHRS and CDR2 YFSETQ. The CDR3 consists of 14 residues. The CDR3 sequence: CASSWTGDNTEAFF. CDR3 DNA: TGCGCCAGCAGCTGGACAGGAGATAACACTGAAGCTTTCTTT. Based on the CDR3 plus reference TRBV5-1 and TRBJ1-1, the full variable domain is KAGVTQTPRYLIKTRGQQVTLSCSPISGHRSVSWYQQTPGQGLQFLFEYFSETQRNKGNFPGRFSGRQFSNSRSEMNVSTLELGDSALYLCASSWTGDNTEAFFGQGTRLTVV.